The 13 T cell receptor beta chains listed next were all sequenced from one sample in a study of cytomegalovirus exposure and HLA in healthy donors. Both 60 Vbeta primers and 13 Jbeta primers went into the PCR. Method: immunoSEQ multiplex PCR; TCRdb's copy keeps in-frame clones and lacks some. The data hold 250,000 to 300,000 clones, with about nine tenths observed a single time. Sequenced input: PBMCs. The receptor source for this set is a girl aged 2 to 10 in good health and CMV-seronegative.

The chain has TRBV27 and TRBJ1-4; 8 nucleotides match TRBD1. The CDR3 sequence is 15 residues long. The germline CDR1 and CDR2 sequences are MNHEY and SMNVEV (reference sequence). The trim removed 3 bases at V and 4 bases at J, leaving 4 bases unmatched. This CDR3 reads CASSFRQGSNEKLFF. For the CDR3, the DNA is TGTGCCAGCAGTTTCAGACAGGGGAGTAATGAAAAACTGTTTTTT.

This chain joins TRBV5-1 and TRBJ2-1; D perhaps matches TRBD2 (5 bases). This CDR3 has 14 amino acids. The V and J ends lost 2 bases and 6 bases respectively, with 12 bases between them. The germline V gene has CDR1 SGHRS and CDR2 YFSETQ. The CDR3 DNA follows: TGCGCCAGCAGCTTTGTAGACTACCGCAATGAGCAGTTCTTC. Protein sequence: CASSFVDYRNEQFF.

The CDR3 reads CASSRDTATYEQYF. The CDR3, as DNA: TGTGCCAGCAGCCGGGACACTGCTACCTACGAGCAGTACTTC. V usage is TRBV11-3 and J usage is TRBJ2-7; D might be TRBD1 (6 bases). CDR1 is SGHNT and CDR2 is YENEEA in the germline V gene. Trimming removed 5 bases from V and 2 bases from J, with 13 bases in between. CDR3 size: 14 residues.

The chain couples TRBV10-1 to TRBJ2-1; D is uncertain. The V end lost 3 bases, the J end lost 0 bases, and 12 bases lay between the germline ends. The CDR3 sequence is 16 residues long. Germline lookup yields CDR1 WNHNN and CDR2 SYGVQD (reference sequence). The CDR3 DNA sequence: TGCGCCAGCAGTGACCCAGCGCCAGACTCCTACAATGAGCAGTTCTTC. Its protein is CASSDPAPDSYNEQFF.

The gene calls are TRBV2 and TRBJ1-1, with 7 bases identical to TRBD1. The CDR3 has 15 residues. Germline lookup yields CDR1 SNHLY and CDR2 FYNNEI. The V and J ends lost 1 base and 6 bases, in that order; junction bases with no gene match: 8. CDR3 residues: CASSEETDRVAEAFF. CDR3 nucleotides: TGTGCCAGCAGTGAAGAGACCGACAGGGTGGCTGAAGCTTTCTTT.

The chain links TRBV4-1 to TRBJ1-2, with 7 bases matching TRBD1. The CDR3 has 13 residues. Per the germline V gene, CDR1 is MGHRA and CDR2 is YSYEKL. V was clipped by 1 base and J by 8 bases; unmatched bases: 4. For the CDR3, the DNA is TGCGCCAGCAGCCAAGTTGGGACAGACGGCTACACCTTC. Amino acid sequence: CASSQVGTDGYTF.

V gene TRBV5-4 combines with J gene TRBJ1-2, with a tentative D call TRBD1 (6 bases). V lost 1 base and J lost 4, with 20 bases in between. Per the germline V gene, CDR1 is SGHNT and CDR2 is YYREEE (reference sequence). The length of the CDR3 is 17 residues. In DNA form, the CDR3 reads TGTGCCAGCAGCTTGTCGCAGCTGCCGGGACAAACCTATGGCTACACCTTC. Residues: CASSLSQLPGQTYGYTF.

This CDR3 reads CASSYGGTGVNYGYTF. The CDR3 region has the DNA TGTGCCAGCAGTTACGGGGGGACAGGGGTTAACTATGGCTACACCTTC. This rearrangement joins TRBV6-5 to TRBJ1-2; TRBD1 aligns across 10 bases. After removal of 2 bases from V and 1 base from J, the junction contained 4 bases not matched to a gene. The CDR3 is made up of 16 amino acids. CDR1 and CDR2 (germline): MNHEY, SVGAGI.

V gene TRBV7-6 combines with J gene TRBJ2-5, with 14 bases lining up with TRBD2. Germline values: CDR1 SGHVS, CDR2 FNYEAQ. After removal of 5 bases from V and 5 bases from J, the junction contained 13 bases not matched to a gene. The CDR3 extends over 18 amino acids. CDR3 amino acids: CASSTAPGTSGSSETQYF. As DNA, the CDR3 is TGTGCCAGCAGCACAGCCCCTGGGACTAGCGGGAGTTCGGAGACCCAGTACTTC.

The CDR3 is CASGLGLAITDTQYF. CDR3 nucleotide sequence: TGTGCTAGTGGTTTGGGTTTGGCAATAACAGATACGCAGTATTTT. The rearrangement joins TRBV12-5 to TRBJ2-3, with D unresolved. The length of the CDR3 is 15 residues. V was trimmed by 1 base and J by 3 bases, leaving 11 bases between them. Germline loops: CDR1 LGHNT, CDR2 FRNRAP.

V and J are TRBV9 and TRBJ1-3, with D unresolved. Trimming cost V 3 bases and J 1 base, with 20 bases left between them. Germline CDR1 is SGDLS and CDR2 is YYNGEE. This CDR3 region has 18 residues. The CDR3 DNA reads TGTGCCAGCAGCGCCCGGGTCGGGGATCCCGGGTCTGGAAACACCATATATTTT. Its translation is CASSARVGDPGSGNTIYF. Together with reference TRBV9 and TRBJ1-3, the CDR3 gives the full variable domain: DSGVTQTPKHLITATGQRVTLRCSPRSGDLSVYWYQQSLDQGLQFLIQYYNGEERAKGNILERFSAQQFPDLHSELNLSSLELGDSALYFCASSARVGDPGSGNTIYFGEGSWLTVV.

As regards this clone: The junction departs from the called germline gene at one end, perhaps through a read error. V gene TRBV7-8 combines with J gene TRBJ1-5, with 9 bases aligning to TRBD1. The germline CDR1 and CDR2 sequences are SGHVS and FQNEAQ. There are 15 residues in the CDR3. CDR3 bases: TGTGCCAGCACCTTAGGGACAGGGTTTCATCAGCCCCAGCATTTT. Protein sequence: CASTLGTGFHQPQHF.

The genes are TRBV10-1 and TRBJ1-5; 8 bases fit TRBD1. The J segment lost 7 bases and the V segment lost 4 bases, leaving 3 bases of the junction unmatched. The CDR3 runs 13 residues. Per germline, CDR1 WNHNN and CDR2 SYGVQD (reference sequence). CDR3 in amino acids: CASSGTGYQPQHF. As DNA, the CDR3 is TGCGCCAGCAGTGGGACAGGGTACCAGCCCCAGCATTTT.